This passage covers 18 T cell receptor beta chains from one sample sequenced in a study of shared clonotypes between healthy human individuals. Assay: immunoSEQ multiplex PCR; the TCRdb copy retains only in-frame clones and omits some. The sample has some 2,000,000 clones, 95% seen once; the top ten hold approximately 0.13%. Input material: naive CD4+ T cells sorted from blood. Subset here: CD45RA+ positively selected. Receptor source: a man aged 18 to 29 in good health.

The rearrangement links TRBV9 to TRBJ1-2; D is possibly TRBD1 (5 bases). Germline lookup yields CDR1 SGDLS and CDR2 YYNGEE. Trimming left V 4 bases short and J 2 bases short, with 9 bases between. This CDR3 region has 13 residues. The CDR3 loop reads CASSLGGNYGYTF. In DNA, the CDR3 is TGTGCCAGCAGCCTTGGGGGAAACTATGGCTACACCTTC.

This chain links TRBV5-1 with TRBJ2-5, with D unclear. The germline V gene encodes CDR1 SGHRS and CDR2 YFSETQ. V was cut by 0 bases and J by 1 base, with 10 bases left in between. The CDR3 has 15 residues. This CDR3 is CASSLDQALQETQYF. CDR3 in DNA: TGCGCCAGCAGCTTGGATCAGGCGCTCCAAGAGACCCAGTACTTC.

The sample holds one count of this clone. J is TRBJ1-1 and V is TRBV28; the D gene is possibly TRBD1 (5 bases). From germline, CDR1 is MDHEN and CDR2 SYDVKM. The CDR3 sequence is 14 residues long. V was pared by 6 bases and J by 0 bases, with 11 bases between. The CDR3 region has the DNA TGTGCCAGCAGGTCTACGACAGTGAACACTGAAGCTTTCTTT. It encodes CASRSTTVNTEAFF.

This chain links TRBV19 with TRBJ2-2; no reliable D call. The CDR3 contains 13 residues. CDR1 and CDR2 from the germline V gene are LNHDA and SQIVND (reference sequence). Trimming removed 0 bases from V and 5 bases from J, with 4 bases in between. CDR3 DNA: TGTGCCAGTAGTATAGATCAGACCGGGGAGCTGTTTTTT. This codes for CASSIDQTGELFF.

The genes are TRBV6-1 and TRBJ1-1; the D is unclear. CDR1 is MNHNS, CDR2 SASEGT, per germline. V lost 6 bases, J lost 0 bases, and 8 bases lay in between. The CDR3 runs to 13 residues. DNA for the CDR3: TGTGCCAGCAGGAAAATCCTGAACACTGAAGCTTTCTTT. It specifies CASRKILNTEAFF.

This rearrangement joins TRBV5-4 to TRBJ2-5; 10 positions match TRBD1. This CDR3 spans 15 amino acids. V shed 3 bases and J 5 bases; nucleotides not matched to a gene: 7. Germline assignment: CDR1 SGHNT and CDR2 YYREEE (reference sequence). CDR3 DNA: TGTGCCAGCAGCTCGACAGGGGGCCAAGGGGAGACCCAGTACTTC. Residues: CASSSTGGQGETQYF.

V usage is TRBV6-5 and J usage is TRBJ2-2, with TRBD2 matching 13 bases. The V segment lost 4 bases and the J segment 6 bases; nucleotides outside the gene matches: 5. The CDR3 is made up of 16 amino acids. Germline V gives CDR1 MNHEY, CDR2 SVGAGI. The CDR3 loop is CASSWGTSGNSGELFF. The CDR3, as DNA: TGTGCCAGCAGTTGGGGGACTAGCGGGAATTCCGGGGAGCTGTTTTTT.

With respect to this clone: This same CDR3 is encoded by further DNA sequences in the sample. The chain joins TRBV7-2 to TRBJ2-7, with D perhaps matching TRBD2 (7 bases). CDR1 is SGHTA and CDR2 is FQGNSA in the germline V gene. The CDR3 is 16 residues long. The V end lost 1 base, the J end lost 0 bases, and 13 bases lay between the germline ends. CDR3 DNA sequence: TGTGCCAGCAGCTTAGTAGGGGGGGGTTCCTCCTACGAGCAGTACTTC. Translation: CASSLVGGGSSYEQYF.

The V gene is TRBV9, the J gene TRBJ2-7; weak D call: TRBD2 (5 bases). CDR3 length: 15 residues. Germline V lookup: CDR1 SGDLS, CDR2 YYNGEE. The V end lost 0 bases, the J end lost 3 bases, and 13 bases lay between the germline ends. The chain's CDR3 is CASSVEASLDYEQYF. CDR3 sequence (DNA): TGTGCCAGCAGCGTAGAGGCTAGCCTGGACTACGAGCAGTACTTC. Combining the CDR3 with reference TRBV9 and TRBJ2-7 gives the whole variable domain DSGVTQTPKHLITATGQRVTLRCSPRSGDLSVYWYQQSLDQGLQFLIQYYNGEERAKGNILERFSAQQFPDLHSELNLSSLELGDSALYFCASSVEASLDYEQYFGPGTRLTVT.

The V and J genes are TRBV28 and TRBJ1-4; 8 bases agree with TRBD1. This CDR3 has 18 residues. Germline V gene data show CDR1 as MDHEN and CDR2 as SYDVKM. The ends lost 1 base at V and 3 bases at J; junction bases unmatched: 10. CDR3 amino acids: CASSLFRQGASANEKLFF. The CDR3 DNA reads TGTGCCAGCAGTTTATTTCGGCAGGGGGCGTCTGCTAATGAAAAACTGTTTTTT.

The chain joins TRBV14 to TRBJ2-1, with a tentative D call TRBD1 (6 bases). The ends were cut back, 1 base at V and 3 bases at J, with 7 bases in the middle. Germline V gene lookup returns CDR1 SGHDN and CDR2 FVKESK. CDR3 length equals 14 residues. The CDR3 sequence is CASSQGQVYNEQFF. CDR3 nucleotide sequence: TGTGCCAGCAGCCAAGGACAGGTCTACAATGAGCAGTTCTTC. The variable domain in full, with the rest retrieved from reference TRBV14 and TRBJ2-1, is EAGVTQFPSHSVIEKGQTVTLRCDPISGHDNLYWYRRVMGKEIKFLLHFVKESKQDESGMPNNRFLAERTGGTYSTLKVQPAELEDSGVYFCASSQGQVYNEQFFGPGTRLTVL.

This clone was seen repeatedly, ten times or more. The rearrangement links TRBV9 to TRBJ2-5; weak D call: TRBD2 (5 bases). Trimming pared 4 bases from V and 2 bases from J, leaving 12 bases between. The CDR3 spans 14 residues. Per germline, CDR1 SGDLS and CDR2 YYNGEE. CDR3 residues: CASSLGLGQETQYF. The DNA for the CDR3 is TGTGCCAGCAGCCTTGGACTGGGACAAGAGACCCAGTACTTC.

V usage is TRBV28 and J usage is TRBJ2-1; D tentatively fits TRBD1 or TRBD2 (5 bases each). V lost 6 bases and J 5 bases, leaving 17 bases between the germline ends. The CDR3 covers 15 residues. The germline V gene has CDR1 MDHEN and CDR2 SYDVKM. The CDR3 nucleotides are TGTGCCAGCAGCTCTCCGGGACCCCAGAACAATGAGCAGTTCTTC. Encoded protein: CASSSPGPQNNEQFF.

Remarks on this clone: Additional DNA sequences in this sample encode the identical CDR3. CDR3 DNA: TGTGCCAGCAGCTGGGGACAGGGTAACACCGGGGAGCTGTTTTTT. It codes for CASSWGQGNTGELFF. The chain joins TRBV6-5 to TRBJ2-2, with 9 bases lining up with TRBD1. The CDR3 extends over 15 amino acids. CDR1 and CDR2 from the germline V gene are MNHEY and SVGAGI. The ends lost 6 bases at V and 2 bases at J; junction bases unmatched: 4.

CDR3 in amino acids: CASSLLDRPGNEQFF. CDR3 DNA sequence: TGTGCCAGCAGCCTATTGGACAGGCCCGGCAATGAGCAGTTCTTC. The V call is TRBV7-2, the J call TRBJ2-1; 7 bases line up with TRBD1. This CDR3 has 15 amino acids. V was pared by 5 bases and J by 6 bases, with 10 bases of the junction left unmatched. CDR1 SGHTA and CDR2 FQGNSA come from the germline V gene.

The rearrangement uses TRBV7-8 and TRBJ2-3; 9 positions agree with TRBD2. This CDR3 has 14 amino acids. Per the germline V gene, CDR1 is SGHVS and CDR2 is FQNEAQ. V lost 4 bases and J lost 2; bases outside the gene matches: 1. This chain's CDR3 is CASSSSGNTDTQYF. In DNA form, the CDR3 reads TGTGCCAGCAGCTCTAGCGGGAACACAGATACGCAGTATTTT.

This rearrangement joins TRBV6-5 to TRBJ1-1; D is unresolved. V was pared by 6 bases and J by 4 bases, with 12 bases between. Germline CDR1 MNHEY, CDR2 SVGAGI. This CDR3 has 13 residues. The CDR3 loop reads CASRVVAGTEAFF. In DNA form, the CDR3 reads TGTGCCAGCAGGGTTGTTGCTGGCACTGAAGCTTTCTTT.

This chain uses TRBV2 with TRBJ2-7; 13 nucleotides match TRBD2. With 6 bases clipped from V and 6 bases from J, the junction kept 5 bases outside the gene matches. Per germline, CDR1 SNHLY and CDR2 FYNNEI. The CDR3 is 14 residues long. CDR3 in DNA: TGTGCCAGCAGACTAGCGGGAGGGCCTCTCGAGCAGTACTTC. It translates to CASRLAGGPLEQYF.